The text below deals with one T cell receptor (beta chain). Its antigen is not identified. The data were obtained in a study of regulatory dendritic cells for organ transplantation. Overall study results and limits: The authors noted considerable between-person heterogeneity in alloreactive memory CD8+ cells.

The repertoire was sequenced with immunoSEQ multiplex PCR; TCRdb's copy has only in-frame clones and lacks some. The sample contains 13,000 or so clones, roughly 91% of which appear only once. CDR3 length equals 15 residues. The V gene end was trimmed by 0 bases and the J gene end by 0 bases; junction bases not matched to a gene: 3. The germline CDR1 and CDR2 sequences are SGHKS and YYEKEE (reference sequence). CFSE-labeled sorted T cells met regulatory or mature dendritic cells for around 5 days. The V gene is TRBV5-5, the J gene TRBJ2-7, with TRBD2 identical over 7 bases. The sequencing input was naive CD8+ T cells from blood cultured with regulatory dendritic cells. Subset of the sample: CD45RA+ naive T cells. The clonotype comes from a human donor in good health. The CDR3 nucleotides read TGTGCCAGCAGCTTGGCCCCTAGCGGCTCCTACGAGCAGTACTTC. It yields the protein CASSLAPSGSYEQYF.